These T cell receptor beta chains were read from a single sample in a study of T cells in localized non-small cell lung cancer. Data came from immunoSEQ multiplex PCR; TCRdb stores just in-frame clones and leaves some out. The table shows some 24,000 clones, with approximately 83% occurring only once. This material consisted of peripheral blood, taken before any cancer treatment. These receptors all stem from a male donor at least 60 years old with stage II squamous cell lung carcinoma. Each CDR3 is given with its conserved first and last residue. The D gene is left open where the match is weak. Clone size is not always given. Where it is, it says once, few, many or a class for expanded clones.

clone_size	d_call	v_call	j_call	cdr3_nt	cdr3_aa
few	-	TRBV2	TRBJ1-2	TGTGCCAGCAGTGAGTCTAACTATGGCTACACCTTC	CASSESNYGYTF
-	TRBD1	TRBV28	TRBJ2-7	TGTGCCAGCAGACCGGACAGGGCGTCCTACGAGCAGTACTTC	CASRPDRASYEQYF
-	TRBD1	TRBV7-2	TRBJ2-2	TGTGCCAGCAGCTTAGCCGGGGACAGGGATACCGGGGAGCTGTTTTTT	CASSLAGDRDTGELFF
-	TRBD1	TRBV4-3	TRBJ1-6	TGCGCCAGCAGCCCAGCGACAGGGACAGGGAATTCACCCCTCCACTTT	CASSPATGTGNSPLHF
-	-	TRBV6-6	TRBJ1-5	TGTGCCAGCAAGGAGCCGGATACGCCCCAGCATTTT	CASKEPDTPQHF
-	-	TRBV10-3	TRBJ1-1	TGTGCCACCTCGCAGGGTGCCACTGAAGCTTTCTTT	CATSQGATEAFF
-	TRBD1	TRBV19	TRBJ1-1	TGTGCCAGTAGGAGGACAGGGGGTCTGAACACTGAAGCTTTCTTT	CASRRTGGLNTEAFF
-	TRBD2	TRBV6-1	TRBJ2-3	TGTGCCAGCAGTGAAGCCTCTAGCGGGGGTCCAGGCGGTACGCAGTATTTT	CASSEASSGGPGGTQYF
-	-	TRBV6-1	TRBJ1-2	TGTGCCAGCAGTGCCGAGGCGATCTATGGCTACACCTTC	CASSAEAIYGYTF
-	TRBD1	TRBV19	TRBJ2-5	TGTGCCAGTAGTATAGACTCCCGACAGGGAAGAGAGACCCAGTACTTC	CASSIDSRQGRETQYF
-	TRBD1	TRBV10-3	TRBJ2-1	TGTGCCATCGGGACAGGGGATCCCAATGAGCAGTTCTTC	CAIGTGDPNEQFF
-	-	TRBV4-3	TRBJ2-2	TGCGCCAGCAGCCAAGACCCCCAGGGTGGCTCCGGGGAGCTGTTTTTT	CASSQDPQGGSGELFF
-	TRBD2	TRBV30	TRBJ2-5	TGTGCCTGGAGTGCTGGCGGGAGGTTGGAGACCCAGTACTTC	CAWSAGGRLETQYF
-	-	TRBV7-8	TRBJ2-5	TGTGCCAGCAGCTTAGCGCTCAGGGCGGGACGAGAGACCCAGTACTTC	CASSLALRAGRETQYF
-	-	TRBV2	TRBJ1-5	TGTGCCAGCAGTGGACAGACGGCACGGCAGCCCCAGCATTTT	CASSGQTARQPQHF
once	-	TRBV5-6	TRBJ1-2	TGTGCCAGCAGCGTAGAAAGTTATGGCTACACCTTC	CASSVESYGYTF
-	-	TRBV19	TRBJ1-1	TGTGCCAGTAGCCCCCGACCAAACACTGAAGCTTTCTTT	CASSPRPNTEAFF
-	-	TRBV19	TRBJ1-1	TGTGCCAGTAGACAGGGTGGGATGAACACTGAAGCTTTCTTT	CASRQGGMNTEAFF
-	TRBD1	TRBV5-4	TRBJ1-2	TGTGCCAGCAGCTTGGTGCAGGGGGGAGTTGATGGCTACACCTTC	CASSLVQGGVDGYTF
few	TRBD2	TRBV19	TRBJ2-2	TGTGCCAGTACTCAATTAGGACTAGCGGGGTCGAACACCGGGGAGCTGTTTTTT	CASTQLGLAGSNTGELFF
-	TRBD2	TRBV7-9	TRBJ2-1	TGTGCCAGCAGTCTAGCGGGAGGCCGGTTCAATGAGCAGTTCTTC	CASSLAGGRFNEQFF
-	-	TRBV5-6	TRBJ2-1	TGTGCCAGCAGCCTACCGGGACAAAGCTCCTACAATGAGCAGTTCTTC	CASSLPGQSSYNEQFF
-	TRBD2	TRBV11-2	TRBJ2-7	TGTGCCAGCAGCTGGGGAGCGGGGGGGAGCTCCTACGAGCAGTACTTC	CASSWGAGGSSYEQYF
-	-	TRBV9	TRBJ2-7	TGTGCCAGCAGCGAGAGTCCGGGGCAGAAAGGCGAGCAGTACTTC	CASSESPGQKGEQYF
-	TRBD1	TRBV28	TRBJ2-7	TGTGCCAGCACCGCCTGGACAGGGGTTTCCCACGAGCAGTACTTC	CASTAWTGVSHEQYF
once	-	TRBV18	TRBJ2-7	TGTGCCAGCTCTATAAGGGGGGACTCCTACGAGCAGTACTTC	CASSIRGDSYEQYF
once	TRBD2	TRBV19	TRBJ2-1	TGTGCCAGTAGTATTGGGAGGACTAGCGGGAGTTACAATGAGCAGTTCTTC	CASSIGRTSGSYNEQFF
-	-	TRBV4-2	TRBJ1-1	TGTGCCAGCAGCCAGGGGCTTCGGACTGAAGCTTTCTTT	CASSQGLRTEAFF
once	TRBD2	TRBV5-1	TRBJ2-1	TGCGCCAGCAGCTTGGGCGGGGGGGAACGTGAGCAGTTCTTC	CASSLGGGEREQFF
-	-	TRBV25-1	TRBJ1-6	TGTGCCAGCAGTGTAGGACAGAATTCACCCCTCCACTTT	CASSVGQNSPLHF
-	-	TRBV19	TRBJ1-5	TGTGCCAGTAGGGACGGCCCCAATCAGCCCCAGCATTTT	CASRDGPNQPQHF
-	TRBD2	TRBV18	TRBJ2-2	TGTGCCAGCTCACCACCACTAGCGGGAGGCCCGAACACCGGGGAGCTGTTTTTT	CASSPPLAGGPNTGELFF
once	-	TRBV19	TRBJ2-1	TGTGCCAGTAGTGTCATAGATAGGGTCAATGAGCAGTTCTTC	CASSVIDRVNEQFF
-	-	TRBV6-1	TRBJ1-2	TGTGCCAGCAGGGAAACTGTACAGGTTTCGAACTATGGCTACACCTTC	CASRETVQVSNYGYTF
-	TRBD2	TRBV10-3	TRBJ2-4	TGTGCCATCAGTGAGTCGGGACTAGCGGGGAAGATTCAGTACTTC	CAISESGLAGKIQYF
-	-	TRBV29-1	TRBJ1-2	TGCAGCGTTGTTTCTTCCCGGGACACCCCCTATGGCTACACCTTC	CSVVSSRDTPYGYTF
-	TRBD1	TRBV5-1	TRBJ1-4	TGCGCCAGCAGCTCACAGGGGATTGCAACTAATGAAAAACTGTTTTTT	CASSSQGIATNEKLFF
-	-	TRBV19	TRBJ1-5	TGTGCCAGTAGTTCGGTTGACAATCAGCCCCAGCATTTT	CASSSVDNQPQHF
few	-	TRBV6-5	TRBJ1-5	TGTGCCAGCAGCGATACAGGGCGACAGCCCCAGCATTTT	CASSDTGRQPQHF
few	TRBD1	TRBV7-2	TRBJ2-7	TGTGCCAGCAGCCGGGACAGGGCGGGGGAGCAGTACTTC	CASSRDRAGEQYF
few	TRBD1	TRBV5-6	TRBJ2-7	TGTGCCAGCAGCTTGGCCGCCGGGACAGGGAGCTACGAGCAGTACTTC	CASSLAAGTGSYEQYF
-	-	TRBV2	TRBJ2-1	TGTGCCAGCAGTGAAGGGGATGAGCAGTTCTTC	CASSEGDEQFF
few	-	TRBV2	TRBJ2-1	TGTGCCAGCAGTGATGAACTCTACAATGAGCAGTTCTTC	CASSDELYNEQFF
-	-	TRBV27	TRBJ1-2	TGTGCCAGCAGATCGACGGGTAACTATGGCTACACCTTC	CASRSTGNYGYTF
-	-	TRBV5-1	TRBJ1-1	TGCGCCAGCAGCGATACGGGAGCGACCACTGAAGCTTTCTTT	CASSDTGATTEAFF